The clone carrying this T cell receptor beta chain was recorded many times. What it binds is unknown. These data are taken from a study of T-cell reconstitution after alpha-beta-depleted transplantation in children. Study results and caveats: At the one-year point after transplant, T-cell counts and TCRbeta diversity were found to come mostly from T cells that had been newly produced.

Preparation of the TCRbeta library used unique molecular identifiers. TCRdb re-analysed the PCR reads in MiXCR, keeping a single row per CDR3 protein. The table has 180,000 or so distinct CDR3 sequences, just under 6.5% seen once. This sequence was found in a girl under three years old with combined immunodeficiency, due to receive a stem cell transplant. The sample consisted of PBMCs, taken before TCRalphabeta/CD19-depleted stem cell transplant.

Written as DNA, the CDR3 is TGCAGCGCCCTTAAGGGGGACAACGGTGACTATGGCTACACCTTC. Its translation is CSALKGDNGDYGYTF. V is TRBV29-1 and J is TRBJ1-2; D possibly corresponds to TRBD1 (6 bases). There are 15 residues in the CDR3. The germline V gene has CDR1 SQVTM and CDR2 ANQGSEA. V gave up 7 bases and J gave up 3 bases, with 21 bases separating them. The full variable domain, with the rest looked up from reference TRBV29-1 and TRBJ1-2, is SAVISQKPSRDICQRGTSLTIQCQVDSQVTMMFWYRQQPGQSLTLIATANQGSEATYESGFVIDKFPISRPNLTFSTLTVSNMSPEDSSIYLCSALKGDNGDYGYTFGSGTRLTVV.